This TCR beta chain was identified in a study of CD8 T cells in Susac syndrome. Germline CDR1 and CDR2: SGHTA and FQGNSA. V was clipped by 5 bases and J by 5 bases; unmatched bases: 9. The CDR3 is 15 residues long. Random hexamers served to reverse transcribe roughly 0.5 to 1 ug RNA. The TCR beta CDR3 was amplified by immunoSEQ multiplex PCR across 54 Vbeta, 13 Jbeta. MiXCR was run by TCRdb on the immunoSEQ multiplex PCR reads, yielding one entry per CDR3 protein. The sample has 70,000 or so distinct CDR3 sequences, roughly 94% seen once. The sample holds one count of this clonotype. The J gene is TRBJ2-5, the V gene TRBV7-2; 9 bases match TRBD2. This TCR derives from a human donor with multiple sclerosis. Sample: CD8+ T cells from PBMCs. CDR3 region: CASSPGTSSSETQYF. The CDR3 bases are TGTGCCAGCAGCCCAGGGACTAGCTCTTCGGAGACCCAGTACTTC.